The clone carrying this T cell receptor (beta chain) was seen at least ten times. This entry is derived from a study of T cells in Graves' hyperthyroidism and ophthalmopathy. Background on the study: Any treatment followed the collection of peripheral blood at initial diagnosis.

CDR1 LGHDT and CDR2 YNNKEL come from the germline V gene (reference sequence). Trimming cost V 0 bases and J 1 base, with 17 bases left between them. The CDR3 has 18 residues. There were TCR beta CDR3 regions amplified from RNA transcripts. A set of HTBI primers served as the primers for a first-round RT-PCR of the TCR CDR3. TCRdb ran MiXCR on the multiplex PCR reads and lists one entry per CDR3 protein. The sample holds around 450,000 distinct CDR3 sequences; about 15% are singletons and the top ten take just under 8%. Sample: blood. This TCR was sampled from a woman between 18 and 29 years old with Graves' hyperthyroidism. The chain has TRBV3-1 and TRBJ2-3, with D maybe TRBD2 (6 bases). The CDR3 here is CASSQEGEVLGRTDTQYF. The CDR3 nucleotides read TGTGCCAGCAGCCAAGAAGGGGAGGTCCTGGGGCGCACAGATACGCAGTATTTT.